Listed here are 32 T cell receptor beta chains from one sample, sequenced in a study of T cells in tuberculosis (dated by TCRdb to between 2018 and 2020). The time point label, as the study defines it: new active TB diagnosis, blood taken before or within 7 days of starting treatment. Library method: the immunoSEQ multiplex PCR assay. This immuneACCESS table, as held by TCRdb, lists in-frame sequences with V and J called but not all clones. Of the missing ones, under half trace to an unresolved V gene in checked studies; the others have no known cause. This sample lists about 49,000 clones; about 95% were detected once. Jointly, the top ten make up about 1.5% of the sample. The source was PBMCs, collected at tuberculosis diagnosis. These receptors were taken from an adult with tuberculosis.

The chain uses TRBV4-2 and TRBJ2-1; D not resolved. V lost 0 bases and J 5 bases, leaving 2 bases between the germline ends. CDR1 and CDR2 from the germline V gene are LGHNA and YNFKEQ. The CDR3 is 12 amino acids. Written as DNA, the CDR3 is TGTGCCAGCAGCCAAGATAACAATGAGCAGTTCTTC. Its protein product is CASSQDNNEQFF.

This clone has just a few counts. The CDR3 is CASSEQGSSGNTIYF. The DNA for the CDR3 is TGTGCCAGCAGTGAACAGGGGAGCTCTGGAAACACCATATATTTT. V and J are TRBV6-1 and TRBJ1-3; a possible D gene is TRBD1 (6 bases). Germline loops: CDR1 MNHNS, CDR2 SASEGT. Trimming shortened V by 2 bases and J by 0 bases, and 8 bases separated the two germline ends. This CDR3 comprises 15 residues.

V is TRBV27 and J is TRBJ2-1; perhaps TRBD2 as D (5 bases). The CDR3 sequence is 15 residues long. Germline lookup yields CDR1 MNHEY and CDR2 SMNVEV (reference sequence). Deletions cut 6 bases from V and 0 bases from J, with 12 bases between. The CDR3 coding sequence is TGTGCCAGCAGCCCTTATCGGGACTCCTACAATGAGCAGTTCTTC. Its translation is CASSPYRDSYNEQFF.

The genes are TRBV15 and TRBJ2-2, with D possibly being TRBD2 (5 bases). The CDR3 covers 16 residues. Germline V CDR1 and CDR2: LNHNV, YYDKDF (reference sequence). The V and J ends lost 3 bases and 3 bases respectively, with 14 bases between them. CDR3 DNA sequence: TGTGCCACCAGCAGCCCCCCGGGATCCTACACCGGGGAGCTGTTTTTT. It is translated as CATSSPPGSYTGELFF.

DNA for the CDR3: TGTGCCAGCAGCTTATTGAGACAGGGGGCTCGGTTAGGAGGGGAGACCCAGTACTTC. It codes for CASSLLRQGARLGGETQYF. The chain uses TRBV11-2 and TRBJ2-5, with 10 positions matching TRBD1. Germline CDR1 SGHAT, CDR2 FQNNGV. Germline trimming cut 2 bases from V and 5 bases from J; bases unmatched to any gene: 17. The CDR3 covers 19 residues. Full variable domain (rest looked up from reference TRBV11-2 and TRBJ2-5): EAGVAQSPRYKIIEKRQSVAFWCNPISGHATLYWYQQILGQGPKLLIQFQNNGVVDDSQLPKDRFSAERLKGVDSTLKIQPAKLEDSAVYLCASSLLRQGARLGGETQYFGPGTRLLVL.

This chain joins TRBV19 and TRBJ2-7, with 7 positions matching TRBD2. The CDR3 spans 15 residues. Germline lookup yields CDR1 LNHDA and CDR2 SQIVND (reference sequence). V was clipped by 3 bases and J by 2 bases; unmatched bases: 7. CDR3 DNA: TGTGCCAGTAGTATGAATCCCGCGGGGGCCTACGAGCAGTACTTC. This translates into CASSMNPAGAYEQYF.

This chain links TRBV4-3 with TRBJ1-3; 7 bases are shared with TRBD1. This CDR3 spans 18 amino acids. Looked up from germline, CDR1 is LGHNA and CDR2 is YSLEER. After removal of 5 bases from V and 7 bases from J, the junction contained 20 bases not matched to a gene. CDR3 coding DNA: TGCGCCAGCAGCTCGGGGCGACAGGGTTCCCTACAAGGGAACACCATATATTTT. Its protein product is CASSSGRQGSLQGNTIYF.

In this sample, this clone turned up once. The rearrangement links TRBV27 to TRBJ2-2, with 9 positions matching TRBD2. The CDR3 totals 15 residues. V was pared by 4 bases and J by 4 bases, with 4 bases of the junction left unmatched. Germline V gene data show CDR1 as MNHEY and CDR2 as SMNVEV (reference sequence). The CDR3 region is CASSYVAGVTGELFF. CDR3 in DNA: TGTGCCAGCAGTTATGTAGCGGGGGTCACCGGGGAGCTGTTTTTT.

The V gene is TRBV7-2, the J gene TRBJ1-1, with 8 bases identical to TRBD1. The CDR3 totals 16 residues. CDR1 SGHTA and CDR2 FQGNSA come from the germline V gene. The V and J ends lost 6 bases and 4 bases, in that order; junction bases with no gene match: 13. The CDR3 coding sequence is TGTGCCAGCAGTCGGGGACAGGTCGGATGGGCCACTGAAGCTTTCTTT. Residues: CASSRGQVGWATEAFF.

The V gene is TRBV11-2, the J gene TRBJ2-7; 7 bases match TRBD2. Losses at the gene ends were 3 bases for V and 2 bases for J; bases not matched to a gene: 4. The CDR3 loop spans 14 amino acids. Germline V gene sequence: CDR1 SGHAT, CDR2 FQNNGV. The CDR3 sequence is CASSFSGTTYEQYF. In nucleotides, the CDR3 is TGTGCCAGCAGCTTCTCCGGGACTACCTACGAGCAGTACTTC.

This rearrangement joins TRBV7-3 to TRBJ2-1, with 7 bases fitting TRBD2. Germline CDR1 and CDR2: SGHTA and FQGTGA. The CDR3 covers 14 residues. The trim removed 1 base at V and 6 bases at J, leaving 3 bases unmatched. This CDR3 reads CASSLSGSVNEQFF. CDR3 bases: TGTGCCAGCAGCTTAAGCGGGAGTGTCAATGAGCAGTTCTTC. Together with reference TRBV7-3 and TRBJ2-1, the CDR3 gives the full variable domain: GAGVSQTPSNKVTEKGKYVELRCDPISGHTALYWYRQSLGQGPEFLIYFQGTGAADDSGLPNDRFFAVRPEGSVSTLKIQRTERGDSAVYLCASSLSGSVNEQFFGPGTRLTVL.

CDR3 sequence reads: CASSMSSVVTDTQYF. In DNA form, the CDR3 reads TGTGCCAGTAGTATGTCTAGCGTGGTCACAGATACGCAGTATTTT. This chain connects TRBV19 to TRBJ2-3, with TRBD2 as a possible D gene (6 bases). The CDR3 length is 15 residues. CDR1 is LNHDA and CDR2 is SQIVND in the germline V gene (reference sequence). V was cut by 3 bases and J by 2 bases, with 12 bases left in between.

The chain is built from TRBV25-1 and TRBJ2-3; D remains ambiguous. Germline V gene data show CDR1 as MGHDK and CDR2 as SYGVNS. V was shortened by 6 bases and J by 3 bases, with 4 bases between the two germline ends. The CDR3 runs to 11 residues. CDR3 sequence: CASRATDTQYF. DNA of the CDR3: TGTGCCAGCAGGGCTACAGATACGCAGTATTTT. Looking up the rest from reference TRBV25-1 and TRBJ2-3 gives the full variable domain: EADIYQTPRYLVIGTGKKITLECSQTMGHDKMYWYQQDPGMELHLIHYSYGVNSTEKGDLSSESTVSRIRTEHFPLTLESARPSHTSQYLCASRATDTQYFGPGTRLTVL.

With regard to this clone: At one end, the junction sequence differs from germline, possibly due to a read error. V is TRBV28 and J is TRBJ2-3; TRBD2 might be the D (5 bases). Germline CDR1 and CDR2: MDHEN and SYDVKM. This CDR3 contains 13 residues. CDR3 DNA: TGTGCCACCAGTTTCGGGAAACGAGATACGCAGTATTTT. Translated, it gives CATSFGKRDTQYF.

The chain has TRBV13 and TRBJ2-2; 7 bases match TRBD2. V shed 0 bases and J 2 bases; nucleotides not matched to a gene: 9. CDR3 length: 18 residues. Per germline, CDR1 PRHDT and CDR2 FYEKMQ (reference sequence). The CDR3 reads CASSLGLTGGYNTGELFF. CDR3 nucleotide sequence: TGTGCCAGCAGCTTAGGCCTCACGGGGGGATACAACACCGGGGAGCTGTTTTTT.

This CDR3 reads CASSYTLAGGYTGELFF. The CDR3 DNA reads as TGTGCCAGCAGCTATACCCTAGCGGGAGGGTACACCGGGGAGCTGTTTTTT. The chain employs TRBV7-8 and TRBJ2-2, with 12 bases lining up with TRBD2. CDR1 SGHVS and CDR2 FQNEAQ come from the germline V gene. V dropped 4 bases and J dropped 3; count of bases not matched to a gene: 6. This CDR3 has 17 amino acids.

On this clone: Other DNA sequences in this specimen translate into the identical CDR3. CDR3 bases: TGTGCCAGCAGCTTCCGGGCGGGACCCACCTACGAGCAGTACTTC. It yields the protein CASSFRAGPTYEQYF. This chain uses TRBV7-7 with TRBJ2-7; D is possibly TRBD2 (6 bases). This CDR3 has 15 amino acids. V was pared by 3 bases and J by 2 bases, with 14 bases between. From germline, CDR1 is SSHAT and CDR2 FNYEAQ (reference sequence).

This clone showed up just a few times. The chain carries TRBV7-2 and TRBJ2-3; 7 bases line up with TRBD2. J was trimmed by 4 bases and V by 3 bases; bases with no gene match: 4. CDR3 length: 14 residues. Germline V gene data show CDR1 as SGHTA and CDR2 as FQGNSA. The CDR3: CASSFAGVSDTQYF. The CDR3 region has the DNA TGTGCCAGCAGCTTCGCGGGAGTTTCAGATACGCAGTATTTT.

This chain uses TRBV5-5 with TRBJ2-7; 7 bases align to TRBD2. CDR3 length: 13 residues. Per the germline V gene, CDR1 is SGHKS and CDR2 is YYEKEE (reference sequence). J lost 0 bases, V lost 9 bases, and 6 bases had no gene match. The CDR3: CATRGEVSYEQYF. CDR3 DNA: TGTGCCACCCGGGGGGAGGTCTCCTACGAGCAGTACTTC.

The rearrangement uses TRBV30 and TRBJ2-7, with D tentatively TRBD1 (6 bases). Trimming removed 4 bases at V and 3 bases at J, with 16 bases between. The germline V gene encodes CDR1 GTSNPN and CDR2 SVGIG (reference sequence). The length of the CDR3 is 14 residues. The CDR3 here is CAWNVGQPFYEQYF. CDR3 nucleotides: TGTGCCTGGAACGTCGGACAGCCGTTCTACGAGCAGTACTTC.

CDR3 nucleotides: TGTGCCTGGAACCGTGACAGGGCTAACTATGGCTACACCTTC. It yields the protein CAWNRDRANYGYTF. The genes are TRBV30 and TRBJ1-2, with TRBD1 matching over 7 bases. With V trimmed by 4 bases and J by 0 bases, 5 bases remained unmatched. CDR3 length equals 14 residues. Germline values: CDR1 GTSNPN, CDR2 SVGIG (reference sequence). The full variable domain, rest sourced from reference TRBV30 and TRBJ1-2, is SQTIHQWPATLVQPVGSPLSLECTVEGTSNPNLYWYRQAAGRGLQLLFYSVGIGQISSEVPQNLSASRPQDRQFILSSKKLLLSDSGFYLCAWNRDRANYGYTFGSGTRLTVV.

The chain employs TRBV30 and TRBJ2-3, with D perhaps matching TRBD1 (6 bases). The germline gives CDR1 GTSNPN, CDR2 SVGIG (reference sequence). Trimming left V 2 bases short and J 5 bases short, with 17 bases between. The CDR3 runs to 15 residues. CDR3 DNA sequence: TGTGCCTGGAGTAAGGGGGACCCCGCACTAGATACGCAGTATTTT. Translating it yields CAWSKGDPALDTQYF.

V gene TRBV10-2 combines with J gene TRBJ2-1, with TRBD2 matching over 8 bases. The CDR3 length is 16 residues. V dropped 0 bases and J dropped 2; count of bases not matched to a gene: 3. The germline V gene encodes CDR1 WSHSY and CDR2 SAAADI. CDR3 sequence reads: CASSESIAGTYNEQFF. For the CDR3, the DNA is TGCGCCAGCAGTGAGTCGATAGCGGGAACCTACAATGAGCAGTTCTTC.

The V gene is TRBV12-5, the J gene TRBJ2-7; 8 nucleotides match TRBD2. From germline, CDR1 is LGHNT and CDR2 FRNRAP. CDR3 length equals 16 residues. With V trimmed by 6 bases and J by 7 bases, 17 bases remained unmatched. CDR3 protein: CASGKERERRSREQYF. The CDR3 DNA reads as TGTGCTAGTGGAAAAGAGCGGGAGCGGAGATCTCGGGAGCAGTACTTC.

The chain combines TRBV19 with TRBJ2-1, with D possibly TRBD2 on 6 matching bases. This CDR3 has 14 residues. The V end lost 5 bases, the J end lost 8 bases, and 16 bases lay between the germline ends. Germline CDR1 LNHDA, CDR2 SQIVND (reference sequence). The CDR3: CASSPLATNHEQFF. DNA for the CDR3: TGTGCCAGTAGTCCTCTAGCGACGAATCATGAGCAGTTCTTC.

The chain employs TRBV11-2 and TRBJ2-5, with D unclear. Trimming left V 3 bases short and J 2 bases short, with 10 bases between. The CDR3 sequence is 14 residues long. Per germline, CDR1 SGHAT and CDR2 FQNNGV. The CDR3 DNA reads TGTGCCAGCAGCTTGTTCTCGCGGCAAGAGACCCAGTACTTC. It encodes CASSLFSRQETQYF. Drawing the rest from reference TRBV11-2 and TRBJ2-5, the complete variable domain is EAGVAQSPRYKIIEKRQSVAFWCNPISGHATLYWYQQILGQGPKLLIQFQNNGVVDDSQLPKDRFSAERLKGVDSTLKIQPAKLEDSAVYLCASSLFSRQETQYFGPGTRLLVL.

The V call is TRBV30, the J call TRBJ2-3; D is unresolved. CDR1 is GTSNPN, CDR2 SVGIG, per germline (reference sequence). The V end was cut by 0 bases, the J end by 3 bases, with 7 bases between. This CDR3 spans 13 amino acids. This chain's CDR3 is CAWSVGATDTQYF. CDR3 DNA: TGTGCCTGGAGTGTCGGAGCGACAGATACGCAGTATTTT.

V and J are TRBV9 and TRBJ1-2; 10 bases are a match to TRBD1. CDR1 is SGDLS and CDR2 is YYNGEE in the germline V gene. The CDR3 runs to 15 residues. Trimming cost V 4 bases and J 8 bases; bases outside gene matches: 11. As DNA, the CDR3 is TGTGCCAGCAGCTCCCGTGGGACAGGGGAAGGGGGCTACACCTTC. The encoded protein is CASSSRGTGEGGYTF.

The gene calls are TRBV5-1 and TRBJ1-4; possibly TRBD1 for D (6 bases). The V end was cut by 1 base, the J end by 3 bases, with 16 bases between. This CDR3 region has 17 residues. From germline, CDR1 is SGHRS and CDR2 YFSETQ. The CDR3 nucleotides are TGCGCCAGCAGCTTGCAGGGAACAGGGACCCCTAATGAAAAACTGTTTTTT. It codes for CASSLQGTGTPNEKLFF.

This rearrangement joins TRBV19 to TRBJ1-1; TRBD1 is a possible D gene (6 bases). Per the germline V gene, CDR1 is LNHDA and CDR2 is SQIVND (reference sequence). The V end lost 3 bases, the J end lost 5 bases, and 13 bases lay between the germline ends. This CDR3 contains 14 residues. CDR3 amino acids: CASSINRQGTEAFF. The CDR3 DNA reads as TGTGCCAGTAGTATTAACCGTCAGGGGACTGAAGCTTTCTTT.

The rearrangement joins TRBV9 to TRBJ2-7; 14 bases are shared with TRBD2. The CDR3 spans 23 residues. The V segment lost 0 bases and the J segment 7 bases; nucleotides outside the gene matches: 27. Germline CDR1 is SGDLS and CDR2 is YYNGEE. The chain's CDR3 is CASSVVHSLNSGTSGRVVREQYF. The CDR3 nucleotides are TGTGCCAGCAGCGTAGTACACTCCCTCAACTCTGGGACTAGCGGGAGAGTGGTAAGAGAGCAGTACTTC.

The chain joins TRBV16 to TRBJ2-7, with TRBD1 matching over 9 bases. The CDR3 is 16 amino acids. Germline V CDR1 and CDR2: KGHSY, FQNENV. With V trimmed by 4 bases and J by 4 bases, 11 bases remained unmatched. The CDR3 loop reads CASSPRATGGVYEQYF. The CDR3 DNA reads as TGTGCCAGCAGCCCCCGCGCGACAGGGGGTGTTTACGAGCAGTACTTC.